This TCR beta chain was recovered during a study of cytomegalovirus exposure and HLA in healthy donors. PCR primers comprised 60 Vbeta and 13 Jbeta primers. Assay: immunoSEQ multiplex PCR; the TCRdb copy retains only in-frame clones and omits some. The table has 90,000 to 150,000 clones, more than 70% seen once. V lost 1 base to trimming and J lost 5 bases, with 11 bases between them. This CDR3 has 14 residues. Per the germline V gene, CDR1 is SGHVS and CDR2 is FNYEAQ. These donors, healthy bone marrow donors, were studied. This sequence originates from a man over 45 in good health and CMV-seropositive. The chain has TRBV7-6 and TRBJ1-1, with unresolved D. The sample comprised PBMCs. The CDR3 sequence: CASSLDTRGTEAFF. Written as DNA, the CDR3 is TGTGCCAGCAGCTTAGACACCCGGGGAACTGAAGCTTTCTTT.